The 26 T cell receptor beta chains listed next were all sequenced from one sample in a study of blood T cell repertoires in COVID-19. Profiling relied on immunoSEQ multiplex PCR, and the TCRdb table lists in-frame clones only, not all of them. The repertoire consists of approximately 210,000 clones, with approximately 90% occurring once and the leading ten covering 4.8%. Sequencing used peripheral blood. These receptor sequences come from a woman in her thirties or forties with acute or convalescent COVID-19.

This chain connects TRBV2 to TRBJ1-1, with 9 nucleotides matching TRBD1. This CDR3 contains 13 residues. V was pared by 8 bases and J by 1 base, with 2 bases of the junction left unmatched. Germline V gives CDR1 SNHLY, CDR2 FYNNEI. The CDR3: CASVGQGNTEAFF. The CDR3 coding sequence is TGTGCCAGCGTGGGACAGGGGAACACTGAAGCTTTCTTT. The full variable domain, completed using reference TRBV2 and TRBJ1-1, is EPEVTQTPSHQVTQMGQEVILRCVPISNHLYFYWYRQILGQKVEFLVSFYNNEISEKSEIFDDQFSVERPDGSNFTLKIRSTKLEDSAMYFCASVGQGNTEAFFGQGTRLTVV.

This chain uses TRBV3-1 (or the pseudogene TRBV3-2) with TRBJ2-5; TRBD1 is a possible D gene (6 bases). V dropped 3 bases and J dropped 5 bases, with 13 bases sitting between them. Germline V lookup: CDR1 LGHDT, CDR2 YNNKEL (reference sequence). The CDR3 extends over 14 amino acids. CDR3 protein: CASSQGQGMETQYF. CDR3 coding DNA: TGTGCCAGCAGCCAGGGTCAGGGGATGGAGACCCAGTACTTC.

The chain uses TRBV5-8 and TRBJ1-1; perhaps TRBD1 as D (5 bases). Per the germline V gene, CDR1 is SGHTS and CDR2 is YDEGEE. Trimming took off 2 bases at V and 3 bases at J, with 11 bases between the two ends. This CDR3 spans 14 amino acids. For the CDR3, the DNA is TGTGCCAGCAGCTTCACCAGGGATTACACTGAAGCTTTCTTT. Its translation is CASSFTRDYTEAFF. Using reference TRBV5-8 and TRBJ1-1 for the parts outside the CDR3, the full variable domain is EAGVTQSPTHLIKTRGQQATLRCSPISGHTSVYWYQQALGLGLQFLLWYDEGEERNRGNFPPRFSGRQFPNYSSELNVNALELEDSALYLCASSFTRDYTEAFFGQGTRLTVV.

The V call is TRBV27, the J call TRBJ2-7, with D possibly being TRBD2 (6 bases). The CDR3 spans 14 residues. V lost 4 bases and J 7 bases, leaving 17 bases between the germline ends. Germline CDR1 reads MNHEY; CDR2 reads SMNVEV (reference sequence). CDR3 coding DNA: TGTGCCAGCAGTTCCGGACTATTAATGAGGGAGCAGTACGTC. It encodes CASSSGLLMREQYV.

This clone was observed once. This specimen includes other DNA sequences encoding the same CDR3. The chain employs TRBV19 and TRBJ1-2; D is undetermined. Trimming removed 1 base at V and 2 bases at J, with 5 bases between. The CDR3 extends over 13 amino acids. Germline CDR1 is LNHDA and CDR2 is SQIVND (reference sequence). The CDR3 region has the DNA TGTGCCAGTAGTATAGCGAGAAACTATGGCTACACCTTC. It specifies CASSIARNYGYTF.

This rearrangement joins TRBV5-4 to TRBJ2-1; D call uncertain. The V end was cut by 2 bases, the J end by 5 bases, with 2 bases between. Germline lookup yields CDR1 SGHNT and CDR2 YYREEE (reference sequence). This CDR3 has 11 residues. In DNA, the CDR3 is TGTGCCAGCAGCTTTAACAATGAGCAGTTCTTC. As protein: CASSFNNEQFF.

This clone was detected a few times. The chain links TRBV2 to TRBJ2-1, with 8 bases identical to TRBD2. V was pared by 4 bases and J by 2 bases, with 7 bases of the junction left unmatched. This CDR3 spans 16 amino acids. CDR1 and CDR2 from the germline V gene are SNHLY and FYNNEI. The CDR3 coding sequence is TGTGCCAGCAGTGCGGGACTAGGAAGGGCCTACAATGAGCAGTTCTTC. This encodes CASSAGLGRAYNEQFF.

This clone was seen a few times. The rearrangement joins TRBV24-1 to TRBJ1-1; D remains unclear. This CDR3 region has 13 residues. Germline V gene sequence: CDR1 KGHDR, CDR2 SFDVKD. With 0 bases removed from V and 8 bases from J, the gap between germline ends came to 9 bases. This CDR3 is CATSDLLGSEAFF. CDR3 nucleotides: TGTGCCACCAGTGATTTGCTCGGTTCGGAAGCTTTCTTT.

There are a few counts of this clone. The chain carries TRBV19 and TRBJ1-3; D unclear. CDR3 length equals 14 residues. V was pared by 3 bases and J by 8 bases, with 14 bases between. CDR1 LNHDA and CDR2 SQIVND come from the germline V gene (reference sequence). This CDR3 reads CASSINPQSHTIYF. CDR3 DNA: TGTGCCAGTAGTATTAACCCACAATCGCACACCATATATTTT.

The chain employs TRBV9 and TRBJ1-5; D is ambiguous. The CDR3 has 15 amino acids. Between the trimmed V and J ends, which lost 2 bases and 1 base, there was a span of 10 bases. Germline V gene sequence: CDR1 SGDLS, CDR2 YYNGEE. CDR3 sequence: CASSVEPGSNQPQHF. The CDR3 nucleotides read TGTGCCAGCAGCGTCGAGCCCGGGAGCAATCAGCCCCAGCATTTT.

The chain couples TRBV30 to TRBJ1-4; the D gene is possibly TRBD1 (6 bases). The germline V gene encodes CDR1 GTSNPN and CDR2 SVGIG (reference sequence). The CDR3 is 12 amino acids. CDR3 residues: CASGTQYEKLFF. The DNA for the CDR3 is TGTGCGTCCGGGACACAGTATGAAAAACTGTTTTTT.

This chain connects TRBV18 to TRBJ2-3; 7 nucleotides align to TRBD2. The CDR3 extends over 14 amino acids. CDR1 and CDR2 from the germline V gene are KGHSH and LQKENI. With V trimmed by 6 bases and J by 11 bases, 14 bases remained unmatched. The chain's CDR3 is CASSLPAGGYGQYF. CDR3 nucleotide sequence: TGTGCCAGCTCCCTACCCGCCGGGGGGTACGGGCAGTATTTT.

The CDR3 sequence is CASSYTLGTGDKISSYEQYV. CDR3 bases: TGTGCCAGCAGCTACACCCTGGGGACAGGGGACAAAATTTCCTCCTACGAGCAGTACGTC. V and J are TRBV6-6 and TRBJ2-7; 10 nucleotides agree with TRBD1. The V gene end was trimmed by 6 bases and the J gene end by 0 bases; junction bases not matched to a gene: 20. The CDR3 spans 20 residues. Germline assignment: CDR1 MNHNY and CDR2 SVGAGI (reference sequence).

This clone has just one count. The chain is built from TRBV4-1 and TRBJ2-1, with D perhaps matching TRBD2 (6 bases). The CDR3 extends over 12 amino acids. Trimming pared 3 bases from V and 12 bases from J, leaving 12 bases between. CDR1 MGHRA and CDR2 YSYEKL come from the germline V gene. Written as DNA, the CDR3 is TGCGCCAGCAGCCAGGTAGCGGAAGGGCAGTTCTTC. This translates into CASSQVAEGQFF.

This chain joins TRBV6-5 and TRBJ2-2; weak D call: TRBD2 (6 bases). Trimming pared 6 bases from V and 5 bases from J, leaving 7 bases between. The CDR3 spans 12 residues. Per the germline V gene, CDR1 is MNHEY and CDR2 is SVGAGI. The CDR3 DNA follows: TGTGCCAGCAGACGGGGGACCGGGGAGCTGTTTTTT. It specifies CASRRGTGELFF.

This rearrangement joins TRBV7-3 to TRBJ2-2, with D unresolved. CDR3 length: 12 amino acids. Trimming left V 4 bases short and J 8 bases short, with 8 bases between. CDR1 is SGHTA, CDR2 FQGTGA, per germline. The CDR3 is CASSSPRGELFF. In DNA, the CDR3 is TGTGCCAGCAGCTCCCCGCGGGGGGAGCTGTTTTTT.

This chain joins TRBV7-9 and TRBJ1-1, with D hard to call. CDR3 size: 14 residues. V was clipped by 3 bases and J by 0 bases, with 8 bases between them. CDR1 SEHNR and CDR2 FQNEAQ come from the germline V gene (reference sequence). CDR3 protein: CASSFSGLNTEAFF. CDR3 DNA sequence: TGTGCCAGCAGCTTCTCAGGTCTGAACACTGAAGCTTTCTTT. The variable domain in full, with the rest retrieved from reference TRBV7-9 and TRBJ1-1, is DTGVSQNPRHKITKRGQNVTFRCDPISEHNRLYWYRQTLGQGPEFLTYFQNEAQLEKSRLLSDRFSAERPKGSFSTLEIQRTEQGDSAMYLCASSFSGLNTEAFFGQGTRLTVV.

This rearrangement joins TRBV15 to TRBJ1-6, with D unresolved. Trimming stripped 6 bases from V and 5 bases from J, with 8 bases between. Germline values: CDR1 LNHNV, CDR2 YYDKDF (reference sequence). The CDR3 is 13 residues long. CDR3 DNA sequence: TGTGCCACCAGATTGTCAGATAATTCACCCCTCCACTTT. Translated: CATRLSDNSPLHF.

This rearrangement joins TRBV3-1 (or the pseudogene TRBV3-2) to TRBJ1-1, with 7 bases matching TRBD1. The CDR3 spans 14 residues. Germline assignment: CDR1 LGHDT and CDR2 YNNKEL (reference sequence). V shed 5 bases, J shed 5 bases, and the junction held 8 bases outside the gene matches. DNA for the CDR3: TGTGCCAGCAGCTACACACAGGGGAGAACTGAAGCTTTCTTT. This gives the protein CASSYTQGRTEAFF.

J is TRBJ1-4 and V is TRBV11-2; a weak D match, TRBD1 (5 bases). Germline V CDR1 and CDR2: SGHAT, FQNNGV. CDR3 length: 15 amino acids. V lost 5 bases and J lost 7, with 17 bases in between. The CDR3, as DNA: TGTGCCAGCAGCCCCCGGGCAGGGCTCAGTGAAAAACTGTTTTTT. Amino acid sequence: CASSPRAGLSEKLFF.

The chain recombines TRBV24-1 with TRBJ1-5; no clear D gene. V was shortened by 4 bases and J by 3 bases, with 6 bases between the two germline ends. The V gene's germline CDR1 is KGHDR and CDR2 SFDVKD. CDR3 length: 13 amino acids. The CDR3 DNA sequence: TGTGCCACCAGTGAACAGTCCAATCAGCCCCAGCATTTT. Translated, it gives CATSEQSNQPQHF.

The rearrangement uses TRBV11-2 and TRBJ2-7, with a weak D call TRBD2 (5 bases). Germline CDR1 and CDR2: SGHAT and FQNNGV. The V end was cut by 4 bases, the J end by 9 bases, with 16 bases between. The CDR3 spans 13 residues. CDR3 nucleotides: TGTGCCAGCAGCTCCCCCGGGGTAATGGGGCAGTACGTC. This translates into CASSSPGVMGQYV.

This CDR3 reads CASSAPLGGSNYGYTF. In DNA form, the CDR3 reads TGTGCCAGCAGCGCGCCTTTAGGAGGGAGTAACTATGGCTACACCTTC. The J gene is TRBJ1-2, the V gene TRBV5-6; no clear D. V gave up 4 bases and J gave up 1 base, with 17 bases separating them. This CDR3 region has 16 residues. Germline CDR1 and CDR2: SGHDT and YYEEEE.

The chain recombines TRBV5-6 with TRBJ2-5; no definite D call. The CDR3 contains 11 residues. The germline V gene encodes CDR1 SGHDT and CDR2 YYEEEE. With 5 bases removed from V and 5 bases from J, the gap between germline ends came to 7 bases. In nucleotides, the CDR3 is TGTGCCAGCAGTTTCAGGGAGACCCAGTACTTC. Amino acid sequence: CASSFRETQYF.

The V and J genes are TRBV27 and TRBJ1-1; D gene unclear. Germline V gene lookup returns CDR1 MNHEY and CDR2 SMNVEV (reference sequence). V lost 0 bases and J 3 bases, leaving 14 bases between the germline ends. The CDR3 runs 16 residues. This CDR3 is CASSLSIRSRDTEAFF. CDR3 sequence (DNA): TGTGCCAGCAGTTTATCGATAAGGTCCCGGGACACTGAAGCTTTCTTT.

The chain joins TRBV3-1 (or the pseudogene TRBV3-2) to TRBJ1-2; TRBD1 aligns across 9 bases. CDR1 is LGHDT and CDR2 is YNNKEL in the germline V gene (reference sequence). The V gene end was trimmed by 5 bases and the J gene end by 5 bases; junction bases not matched to a gene: 9. This CDR3 spans 15 amino acids. The CDR3 loop reads CASSKQGAQGYGYTF. The CDR3, as DNA: TGTGCCAGCAGCAAACAGGGGGCGCAAGGGTATGGCTACACCTTC.